The entry below gives a single T cell receptor beta chain sequence along with its context. Its specificity is unknown. This entry belongs to a study of PD-1 blockade in classical Hodgkin lymphoma. Overall study: Patients got intravenous nivolumab 3 mg/kg every 2 weeks.

All patients experienced relapse after autologous stem cell transplantation, and brentuximab vedotin exposure was variable. Clones were sequenced by immunoSEQ multiplex PCR, and TCRdb holds only the in-frame ones, with some missing. The sample includes tens of thousands of clones, nearly 90% of them seen just once. The CDR3 has 15 amino acids. The ends were cut back, 0 bases at V and 2 bases at J, with 9 bases in the middle. Germline loops: CDR1 WNHNN, CDR2 SYGVQD (reference sequence). Study-level results: Partial responders and progressors had significantly lower baseline TCR diversity. Healthy donors were reported to have higher baseline TCR diversity than newly diagnosed patients. The study found that TCR diversity rose significantly by C4D1 in CD4+ but not CD8+ cells.

The source is a human donor with classical Hodgkin lymphoma. Sequencing was performed on peripheral blood mononuclear cells (PBMCs), taken before the second cycle of nivolumab. The chain links TRBV10-1 to TRBJ2-3, with D hard to call. This chain's CDR3 is CASSESPQATDTQYF. The DNA for the CDR3 is TGCGCCAGCAGTGAGTCCCCTCAAGCCACAGATACGCAGTATTTT.